These T cell receptor beta chains were read from a single sample in a study of blood T cell repertoires in COVID-19. Produced via immunoSEQ multiplex PCR; TCRdb's table is partial and in-frame only. This table has more than 100,000 clones, just over 70% appearing once. Sequencing used peripheral blood. The receptors shown here come from a human donor with acute or convalescent COVID-19. The donor label of this sample is uncertain. CDR3s include the opening cysteine and the closing phenylalanine or tryptophan. D genes are given only for firm matches. Only some rows state a clone size, as once, few, many or a class for expanded clones.

cdr3_length	v_call	d_call	j_call	clone_size	cdr3_nt	cdr3_aa
15	TRBV19	TRBD2	TRBJ2-1	NA	TGTGCCAGTAGAACTCTAGCGGGCAAATACAATGAGCAGTTCTTC	CASRTLAGKYNEQFF
14	TRBV18	NA	TRBJ1-1	NA	TGTGCCAGCTCACCACCGTCCTCCAACACTGAAGCTTTCTTT	CASSPPSSNTEAFF
11	TRBV28	NA	TRBJ1-6	few	TGTGCCAGCAGTTTTCGGGGGGGACTCCACTTT	CASSFRGGLHF
15	TRBV6-5	NA	TRBJ1-6	once	TGTGCCAGCAGTTACTCGGGCATTAATAATTCACCCCTCCACTTT	CASSYSGINNSPLHF
13	TRBV28	TRBD1	TRBJ1-6	NA	TGTGCCAGCAGCCCAGACAGGGTTTCACCCCTCCACTTT	CASSPDRVSPLHF
13	TRBV12-3/TRBV12-4	NA	TRBJ1-1	NA	TGTGCCAGCAGTTTATCCATGAACACTGAAGCTTTCTTT	CASSLSMNTEAFF
15	TRBV24-1	NA	TRBJ2-6	once	TGTGCCACCAGTGATGCCCAGGCTGGGGCCAACGTCCTGACTTTC	CATSDAQAGANVLTF
15	TRBV5-1	TRBD1	TRBJ1-1	NA	TGCGCCAGCAGCTTAGACAGGGCCGTGAACACTGAAGCTTTCTTT	CASSLDRAVNTEAFF
16	TRBV2	TRBD1	TRBJ1-2	NA	TGTGCCAGCTCCCTCACCCTGGGACAGCCCAACTATGGCTACACCTTC	CASSLTLGQPNYGYTF
13	TRBV18	NA	TRBJ1-2	NA	TGTGCCAGCTCACCGACAGACAGCTATGGCTACACCTTC	CASSPTDSYGYTF
19	TRBV14	TRBD1	TRBJ2-3	NA	TGTGCCAGCAGCCAAAATCCGAGGGAGGACAGGGGGCGCGTAGATACGCAGTATTTT	CASSQNPREDRGRVDTQYF
17	TRBV3-1/TRBV3-2	TRBD2	TRBJ2-3	few	TGTGCCAGCAGCCACTTCCTACTAGCGGGGGGCACAGATACGCAGTATTTT	CASSHFLLAGGTDTQYF
18	TRBV18	TRBD2	TRBJ2-1	NA	TGTGCCAGCTCACCCCACCCACCCCGTAGCGGGGGAGACAATGAGCAGTTCTTC	CASSPHPPRSGGDNEQFF
12	TRBV12-3/TRBV12-4	NA	TRBJ1-6	once	TGTGCCAGCGGGCAGTCCAATTCACCCCTCCACTTT	CASGQSNSPLHF
13	TRBV2	NA	TRBJ1-6	once	TGTGCCAGCATGACAGGAAGAAGTTCACCCCTCCACTTT	CASMTGRSSPLHF
12	TRBV19	NA	TRBJ2-5	NA	TGTGCCACCGGGCGGGGACAAGAGACCCAGTACTTC	CATGRGQETQYF
13	TRBV29-1	NA	TRBJ1-3	NA	TGCAGCGTTTTAGCCAACTCTGGAAACACCATATATTTT	CSVLANSGNTIYF
14	TRBV10-1	NA	TRBJ2-1	NA	TGCGCCAGCAGTGAGTCAGGCGGCGACAATGAGCAGTTCTTC	CASSESGGDNEQFF
16	TRBV7-9	TRBD1	TRBJ2-7	few	TGTGCCAGCAGCCTCCCGGGGACAGGGATCTCCTACGAGCAGTACTTC	CASSLPGTGISYEQYF
13	TRBV6-6	TRBD2	TRBJ2-1	few	TGTGCCAGCAGTTTTGGGGGGGGCAATGAGCAGTTCTTC	CASSFGGGNEQFF
15	TRBV9	NA	TRBJ1-1	NA	TGTGCCAGCAGCGCGGAGGATCGGGGTTTCCCTGAAGCTTTCTTT	CASSAEDRGFPEAFF
15	TRBV2	TRBD2	TRBJ2-5	NA	TGTGCCAGTCGTCTAGCGGGGGGCTACCAAGAGACCCAGTACTTC	CASRLAGGYQETQYF
14	TRBV27	TRBD2	TRBJ2-7	NA	TGTGCCAGCAGTTTATGGGGGAGGGAGTACGAGCAGTACTTC	CASSLWGREYEQYF
14	TRBV29-1	NA	TRBJ2-1	NA	TGCAGCGCTCAAGCAGCGAATTCTGGCAATGAGCAGTTCTTC	CSAQAANSGNEQFF
14	TRBV6-2/TRBV6-3	TRBD1	TRBJ2-2	NA	TGTGCCAGCAGCCCGGGACAGGGGGCCGGGGAGCTGTTTTTT	CASSPGQGAGELFF
14	TRBV28	NA	TRBJ2-2	NA	TGTGCCAGCAGTTTAAAAGGGGACACCGGGGAGCTGTTTTTT	CASSLKGDTGELFF
14	TRBV9	TRBD1	TRBJ2-3	NA	TGTGCCAGCAGCGCCACAGGGGGCGGAAATACGCAGTATTTT	CASSATGGGNTQYF
15	TRBV5-1	TRBD1	TRBJ2-3	NA	TGCGCCAGCAGCCAAGACAGGGGGAGCACAGATACGCAGTATTTT	CASSQDRGSTDTQYF
15	TRBV7-3	TRBD1	TRBJ2-2	NA	TGTGCCAGCAGCCCAGGGGGCGCTTACACCGGGGAGCTGTTTTTT	CASSPGGAYTGELFF
13	TRBV7-8	NA	TRBJ2-3	NA	TGTGCCAGCGCGAAGCCTAGCACAGATACGCAGTATTTT	CASAKPSTDTQYF
14	TRBV2	NA	TRBJ2-5	NA	TGTGCCAGCAGCCCCCGCGGCACCCAAGAGACCCAGTACTTC	CASSPRGTQETQYF
16	TRBV9	TRBD1	TRBJ1-2	NA	TGTGCCAGCAGAGACCTTGGACAGGCCCCCGGCTATGGCTACACCTTC	CASRDLGQAPGYGYTF
14	TRBV10-1	TRBD2	TRBJ2-3	NA	TGCGCCAGCAGTCCTAGCGGGGGCACAGATACGCAGTATTTT	CASSPSGGTDTQYF
14	TRBV29-1	NA	TRBJ1-5	NA	TGCAGCGTTCTTCTAGCGGGGAGCAATCAGCCCCAGCATTTT	CSVLLAGSNQPQHF
16	TRBV3-1/TRBV3-2	TRBD1	TRBJ1-2	NA	TGTGCCAGCAGCCAAGCTTCATCAGGGGGCTTAGGTGGCTACACCTTC	CASSQASSGGLGGYTF
17	TRBV3-1/TRBV3-2	TRBD2	TRBJ2-5	NA	TGTGCCAGCAGCCCCGAGCGGGGGGGCCATCCCGCAGAGACCCAGTACTTC	CASSPERGGHPAETQYF
15	TRBV6-5	NA	TRBJ1-3	NA	TGTGCCAGCAGTCCCCTAAAGAGCTCTGGAAACACCATATATTTT	CASSPLKSSGNTIYF
15	TRBV5-6	TRBD1	TRBJ1-2	NA	TGTGCCAGCAGCCCGGGACGGACAGGGACCTATGGCTACACCTTC	CASSPGRTGTYGYTF
16	TRBV7-2	NA	TRBJ1-6	NA	TGTGCCAGCAGCTTCCAGGGGAGCTCCTATAATTCACCCCTCCACTTT	CASSFQGSSYNSPLHF
14	TRBV4-1	NA	TRBJ2-4	NA	TGCGCCAGCAGCCAAGGCGGAAAGGAAAACATTCAGTACTTC	CASSQGGKENIQYF
15	TRBV28	NA	TRBJ1-2	NA	TGTGCCAGCAGTGTTGTGACCACTGGCGGCTATGGCTACACCTTC	CASSVVTTGGYGYTF